What follows are 2 T cell receptor beta chains derived from one specimen sequenced in a study of cytomegalovirus exposure and HLA in healthy donors. PCR employed 60 Vbeta and 13 Jbeta primers. TCRdb's copy holds only in-frame clones and misses some; the assay was immunoSEQ multiplex PCR. The table shows roughly 34,000 clones, with 84% occurring only once. The source material was PBMCs. The receptors were gathered from a woman aged 18-29 years in good health and CMV-seronegative.

J is TRBJ1-2 and V is TRBV28, with D unresolved. CDR3 size: 16 residues. The ends were cut back, 1 base at V and 3 bases at J, with 15 bases in the middle. Germline V gene sequence: CDR1 MDHEN, CDR2 SYDVKM. This CDR3 is CASSLSHGFLDYGYTF. As DNA, the CDR3 is TGTGCCAGCAGTTTATCTCACGGTTTTTTGGACTATGGCTACACCTTC.

This chain joins TRBV4-3 and TRBJ2-1; 10 positions match TRBD2. This CDR3 spans 15 amino acids. Germline CDR1 reads LGHNA; CDR2 reads YSLEER. V shed 4 bases, J shed 4 bases, and the junction held 4 bases outside the gene matches. CDR3: CASSRSGGAYNEQFF. The DNA for the CDR3 is TGCGCCAGCAGCCGGAGCGGGGGGGCATACAATGAGCAGTTCTTC.